Below, 29 T cell receptor beta chains from the same sample are listed, as sequenced in a study of T cell responses to AZD1222 COVID-19 vaccine. Repertoires were generated with immunoSEQ multiplex PCR, while TCRdb's copy carries only in-frame clones and drops some. The data hold more than 85,000 clones, with about 83% observed a single time. The source material was peripheral blood, sampled on day 0 of AZD1222 vaccination. The receptors shown here come from an adult in good health.

Only one count was recorded for this clone. This sequence joins TRBV28 and TRBJ2-3; 13 positions match TRBD2. This CDR3 contains 15 residues. CDR1 MDHEN and CDR2 SYDVKM come from the germline V gene. V dropped 6 bases and J dropped 3; count of bases not matched to a gene: 3. The CDR3 DNA reads as TGTGCCAGCAGGGGGGGACTAGCGGGAACAGATACGCAGTATTTT. Amino acid sequence: CASRGGLAGTDTQYF.

This chain links TRBV6-1 with TRBJ1-6; the D is unclear. The CDR3 is made up of 14 amino acids. The germline gives CDR1 MNHNS, CDR2 SASEGT. Trimming removed 1 base at V and 10 bases at J, with 11 bases between. As DNA, the CDR3 is TGTGCCAGCAGTGAAGTCGGGGTGGAATCACCCCTCCACTTT. Translating gives CASSEVGVESPLHF.

This sequence joins TRBV12-3 or TRBV12-4 and TRBJ1-1; D is unclear. The CDR3 covers 13 residues. The germline V and J ends were trimmed by 2 bases and 4 bases, with 8 bases remaining between them. Here the CDR3 reads CASSLTVSTEAFF. In DNA form, the CDR3 reads TGTGCCAGCAGTTTAACGGTCTCCACTGAAGCTTTCTTT.

V and J are TRBV28 and TRBJ1-1, with 7 bases aligning to TRBD1. Germline V gene data show CDR1 as MDHEN and CDR2 as SYDVKM. Trimming removed 1 base from V and 0 bases from J; junction bases left unmatched: 2. The CDR3 extends over 15 amino acids. Here the CDR3 reads CASSLLGQMNTEAFF. The CDR3 bases are TGTGCCAGCAGTTTATTGGGACAGATGAACACTGAAGCTTTCTTT.

CDR3 residues: CASTEQGPNYGYTF. The CDR3 bases are TGTGCCAGCACCGAACAGGGGCCTAACTATGGCTACACCTTC. The chain is built from TRBV2 and TRBJ1-2; 7 positions agree with TRBD1. The V segment lost 7 bases and the J segment 0 bases; nucleotides outside the gene matches: 5. There are 14 residues in the CDR3. Germline loops: CDR1 SNHLY, CDR2 FYNNEI.

The J gene is TRBJ1-5, the V gene TRBV6-2 or TRBV6-3; 7 bases align to TRBD1. CDR3 size: 15 residues. The germline gives CDR1 MNHEY, CDR2 SVGEGT. With V trimmed by 2 bases and J by 7 bases, 8 bases remained unmatched. The CDR3 DNA is TGTGCCAGCAGTTACACAGGGGTGTCGGGGCAGCCCCAGCATTTT. Translated: CASSYTGVSGQPQHF.

This CDR3 reads CASSQREAGNQPQHF. DNA of the CDR3: TGTGCCAGCAGCCAGAGGGAGGCTGGCAATCAGCCCCAGCATTTT. The V call is TRBV2, the J call TRBJ1-5; no clear D gene. This CDR3 has 15 amino acids. Germline V CDR1 and CDR2: SNHLY, FYNNEI. V was trimmed by 6 bases and J by 2 bases, leaving 14 bases between them.

V gene TRBV5-6 combines with J gene TRBJ1-1; no clear D gene. V lost 2 bases to trimming and J lost 3 bases, with 5 bases between them. This CDR3 is built from 12 residues. Looked up from germline, CDR1 is SGHDT and CDR2 is YYEEEE. The CDR3 DNA reads as TGTGCCAGCAGCTTTTTGGACACTGAAGCTTTCTTT. Translation gives CASSFLDTEAFF.

This rearrangement joins TRBV5-4 to TRBJ1-3; no reliable D call. V shed 4 bases and J shed 2 bases, with 10 bases lying between them. Germline CDR1 and CDR2: SGHNT and YYREEE (reference sequence). The CDR3 consists of 14 residues. This CDR3 reads CASSLSATGNTIYF. The CDR3, as DNA: TGTGCCAGCAGCCTTAGTGCAACTGGAAACACCATATATTTT.

The sample holds a few counts of this clone. V gene TRBV7-3 combines with J gene TRBJ1-4; 9 bases are shared with TRBD1. Germline-derived CDR1 and CDR2 are SGHTA and FQGTGA. The J segment lost 5 bases and the V segment lost 5 bases, leaving 6 bases of the junction unmatched. This CDR3 spans 15 amino acids. The CDR3 DNA reads TGTGCCAGCAGCCGAACCGGGACAGGGAATGAAAAACTGTTTTTT. The encoded protein is CASSRTGTGNEKLFF.

The genes are TRBV11-2 and TRBJ1-1; TRBD1 matches 8 bases. Germline lookup yields CDR1 SGHAT and CDR2 FQNNGV. The CDR3 length is 17 residues. Trimming at V came to 5 bases and at J to 5 bases, leaving 16 bases not matched to a gene. CDR3: CASSPRVGRQGKTEAFF. The CDR3 bases are TGTGCCAGCAGCCCACGAGTGGGGCGACAGGGGAAGACTGAAGCTTTCTTT.

The rearrangement uses TRBV18 and TRBJ1-6, with D possibly matching TRBD1 (6 bases). The CDR3 consists of 15 residues. Germline CDR1 and CDR2: KGHSH and LQKENI. V lost 5 bases and J 4 bases, leaving 12 bases between the germline ends. The CDR3 reads CASSAAGVYNSPLHF. DNA for the CDR3: TGTGCCAGCTCAGCCGCAGGGGTATATAATTCACCCCTCCACTTT.

The J gene is TRBJ1-1, the V gene TRBV5-6; weak D call: TRBD1 (6 bases). V was trimmed by 4 bases and J by 6 bases, leaving 19 bases between them. Germline V CDR1 and CDR2: SGHDT, YYEEEE. The CDR3 sequence is 15 residues long. CDR3 coding DNA: TGTGCCAGCAGCCCTGGAAGCAGGGGAAGGTCTGAAGCTTTCTTT. Protein product: CASSPGSRGRSEAFF.

The chain joins TRBV3-1 (or the pseudogene TRBV3-2) to TRBJ1-3, with D hard to call. Germline V CDR1 and CDR2: LGHDT, YNNKEL (reference sequence). Trimming shortened V by 0 bases and J by 4 bases, and 10 bases separated the two germline ends. The CDR3 contains 15 residues. The CDR3 DNA sequence: TGTGCCAGCAGCCAAGATCTAGGGCGCGGAAACACCATATATTTT. Protein: CASSQDLGRGNTIYF.

This chain connects TRBV7-9 to TRBJ1-2, with 11 nucleotides matching TRBD1. With V trimmed by 5 bases and J by 4 bases, 6 bases remained unmatched. Germline V gene lookup returns CDR1 SEHNR and CDR2 FQNEAQ (reference sequence). CDR3 length equals 15 residues. The CDR3 spells CASSLQGTGGYGYTF. The CDR3 DNA follows: TGTGCCAGCAGCCTCCAAGGGACAGGGGGCTATGGCTACACCTTC.

V gene TRBV6-2 or TRBV6-3 combines with J gene TRBJ1-5; D is undetermined. The CDR3 covers 15 residues. The V gene lost 2 bases and the J gene lost 4 bases, with 12 bases spanning the gap. Germline V CDR1 and CDR2: MNHEY, SVGEGT. The CDR3 loop reads CASSYGRLGNQPQHF. The CDR3 DNA reads as TGTGCCAGCAGTTACGGACGCCTTGGAAATCAGCCCCAGCATTTT.

V and J are TRBV27 and TRBJ1-1; 7 bases agree with TRBD1. With V trimmed by 4 bases and J by 2 bases, 13 bases remained unmatched. The CDR3 extends over 17 amino acids. Germline-derived CDR1 and CDR2 are MNHEY and SMNVEV (reference sequence). The CDR3, as DNA: TGTGCCAGCAGTTCGCCCCCCGTGAGGGGGCCTAACACTGAAGCTTTCTTT. Its protein is CASSSPPVRGPNTEAFF.

This clone was seen a handful of times. Written as DNA, the CDR3 is TGTGCCACCAGCAGTCACAGGGGAGACTATGGCTACACCTTC. This gives the protein CATSSHRGDYGYTF. This chain connects TRBV15 to TRBJ1-2, with 7 bases lining up with TRBD1. V was pared by 3 bases and J by 3 bases, with 4 bases of the junction left unmatched. The CDR3 is 14 amino acids. Germline assignment: CDR1 LNHNV and CDR2 YYDKDF (reference sequence).

The chain uses TRBV14 and TRBJ1-2; D is ambiguous. The CDR3 consists of 13 residues. The V end was cut by 4 bases, the J end by 0 bases, with 6 bases between. Germline V gene lookup returns CDR1 SGHDN and CDR2 FVKESK. The CDR3 coding sequence is TGTGCCAGCAGCCTGTCACCTAACTATGGCTACACCTTC. Protein sequence: CASSLSPNYGYTF.

This chain links TRBV5-4 with TRBJ2-3; D ambiguous. The CDR3 is 15 residues long. The V end lost 2 bases, the J end lost 3 bases, and 13 bases lay between the germline ends. In germline, CDR1 is SGHNT, CDR2 YYREEE (reference sequence). CDR3 protein: CASSFGRAATDTQYF. In DNA form, the CDR3 reads TGTGCCAGCAGCTTCGGCAGAGCTGCTACAGATACGCAGTATTTT.

The chain links TRBV18 to TRBJ1-6, with D possibly being TRBD1 (5 bases). With 1 base removed from V and 8 bases from J, the gap between germline ends came to 9 bases. CDR3 length equals 14 residues. CDR1 and CDR2 from the germline V gene are KGHSH and LQKENI. The CDR3 here is CASSPQGIDSPLHF. The CDR3 DNA reads as TGTGCCAGCTCACCACAGGGGATAGATTCACCCCTCCACTTT.

The rearrangement uses TRBV6-5 and TRBJ1-1; the D gene is possibly TRBD1 (5 bases). CDR1 is MNHEY, CDR2 SVGAGI, per germline. The CDR3 covers 16 residues. V was cut by 2 bases and J by 2 bases, with 15 bases left in between. The CDR3 region is CASSYTGGETNTEAFF. The DNA for the CDR3 is TGTGCCAGCAGTTACACCGGGGGGGAAACAAACACTGAAGCTTTCTTT.

This chain links TRBV11-1 with TRBJ1-1; 7 nucleotides match TRBD1. This CDR3 has 14 residues. CDR1 is SGHAT, CDR2 FQDESV, per germline (reference sequence). V was pared by 4 bases and J by 5 bases, with 7 bases of the junction left unmatched. The CDR3 DNA follows: TGTGCCAGCAGCTCAGACAGGGTGAGGACTGAAGCTTTCTTT. Amino acids: CASSSDRVRTEAFF.

J is TRBJ1-5 and V is TRBV7-2; 9 nucleotides align to TRBD1. The junction had 10 bases not matched to a gene; V was cut back by 5 bases and J by 5 bases. Germline V gives CDR1 SGHTA, CDR2 FQGNSA. The CDR3 extends over 16 amino acids. The DNA of the CDR3 is TGTGCCAGCAGCAGTACAGGGGGCCGGTGGGATCAGCCCCAGCATTTT. It is translated as CASSSTGGRWDQPQHF.

This chain joins TRBV10-3 and TRBJ1-6; D gene uncertain. Per the germline V gene, CDR1 is ENHRY and CDR2 is SYGVKD. Trimming stripped 0 bases from V and 5 bases from J, with 14 bases between. The CDR3 length is 17 residues. CDR3 region: CAISESSGQANNSPLHF. As DNA, the CDR3 is TGTGCCATCAGTGAGTCGAGCGGCCAGGCAAATAATTCACCCCTCCACTTT.

The chain links TRBV29-1 to TRBJ1-1, with D possibly being TRBD1 (5 bases). V was pared by 3 bases and J by 4 bases, with 9 bases between. The germline CDR1 and CDR2 sequences are SQVTM and ANQGSEA. This CDR3 contains 12 residues. CDR3 loop: CSVEGGITEAFF. The CDR3 DNA reads as TGCAGCGTTGAGGGGGGGATCACTGAAGCTTTCTTT.

The chain carries TRBV6-2 or TRBV6-3 and TRBJ2-7; D may be TRBD1 (8 bases). V lost 2 bases and J 2 bases, leaving 16 bases between the germline ends. The CDR3 runs to 16 residues. CDR1 and CDR2 (germline): MNHEY, SVGEGT. CDR3 residues: CASSYGQGGSAYEQYF. In nucleotides, the CDR3 is TGTGCCAGCAGTTACGGACAGGGAGGGAGCGCCTACGAGCAGTACTTC.

This clone appeared once. The chain carries TRBV29-1 and TRBJ1-2; no firm D call. The CDR3 sequence is 12 residues long. Germline-derived CDR1 and CDR2 are SQVTM and ANQGSEA. Trimming left V 6 bases short and J 2 bases short, with 10 bases between. As DNA, the CDR3 is TGCAGCGTAAACCTGGGCAACTATGGCTACACCTTC. Amino acid sequence: CSVNLGNYGYTF.

The chain has TRBV27 and TRBJ2-1, with D possibly being TRBD1 (6 bases). The CDR3 sequence is 16 residues long. The ends were cut back, 6 bases at V and 5 bases at J, with 20 bases in the middle. In germline, CDR1 is MNHEY, CDR2 SMNVEV (reference sequence). The CDR3, as DNA: TGTGCCAGCAGCTTTTGGAGGCAGGGGCATGACAATGAGCAGTTCTTC. Residues: CASSFWRQGHDNEQFF.